These 10 T cell receptor beta chains were sequenced from one sample in a study of CD8 T cells in Susac syndrome. An input of about 0.5 to 1 ug of RNA was subjected to reverse transcription using random hexamers. In TCRdb, the immunoSEQ multiplex PCR reads were re-called with MiXCR into one record per CDR3 protein. Among 200,000 or so distinct CDR3 sequences, more than 90% were seen once, and the ten largest hold roughly 0.098%. The specimen sequenced was CD4+ T cells from PBMCs. The receptors originated from a human donor with Susac syndrome.

The V gene is TRBV27, the J gene TRBJ1-1; possible D gene TRBD1, 5 bases. V was shortened by 4 bases and J by 5 bases, with 14 bases between the two germline ends. The CDR3 covers 14 residues. Germline assignment: CDR1 MNHEY and CDR2 SMNVEV (reference sequence). CDR3 in amino acids: CASSWGPPGTEAFF. The CDR3, as DNA: TGTGCCAGCAGTTGGGGCCCCCCAGGGACTGAAGCTTTCTTT.

The chain combines TRBV5-1 with TRBJ2-2; the D call may be TRBD1 or TRBD2 (5 bases each). V lost 3 bases to trimming and J lost 4 bases, with 10 bases between them. The CDR3 has 14 residues. Germline CDR1 SGHRS, CDR2 YFSETQ. CDR3: CASSSGTFTGELFF. The CDR3, as DNA: TGCGCCAGCAGCTCCGGGACCTTCACCGGGGAGCTGTTTTTT.

V and J are TRBV20-1 and TRBJ2-1; the match to TRBD2 covers 8 bases. This CDR3 is built from 16 residues. Germline V gene lookup returns CDR1 DFQATT and CDR2 SNEGSKA (reference sequence). Trimming at V came to 2 bases and at J to 5 bases, leaving 11 bases not matched to a gene. This CDR3 reads CSARTRPGLGNNEQFF. As DNA, the CDR3 is TGCAGTGCTAGAACCCGACCGGGACTAGGGAACAATGAGCAGTTCTTC.

This clonotype was counted only a few times. Germline is not matched at one junction end, which may reflect a read error. This chain uses TRBV5-1 with TRBJ1-1, with D perhaps TRBD1 (5 bases). The germline CDR1 and CDR2 sequences are SGHRS and YFSETQ. The CDR3 loop spans 12 amino acids. CDR3 nucleotide sequence: TGTGCCAGCTCCCTAGGGGACACTGAAGCTTTCTTT. Residues: CASSLGDTEAFF. Combining the CDR3 with reference TRBV5-1 and TRBJ1-1 gives the whole variable domain KAGVTQTPRYLIKTRGQQVTLSCSPISGHRSVSWYQQTPGQGLQFLFEYFSETQRNKGNFPGRFSGRQFSNSRSEMNVSTLELGDSALYLCASSLGDTEAFFGQGTRLTVV.

The rearrangement links TRBV9 to TRBJ2-3, with TRBD2 matching 9 bases. CDR3 size: 13 residues. V lost 6 bases to trimming and J lost 1 base; unmatched junction nucleotides: 0. Germline CDR1 is SGDLS and CDR2 is YYNGEE. This CDR3 reads CASKRGGTDTQYF. The DNA of the CDR3 is TGTGCCAGCAAGCGGGGGGGCACAGATACGCAGTATTTT.

The genes are TRBV9 and TRBJ2-2; 8 nucleotides agree with TRBD2. Germline-derived CDR1 and CDR2 are SGDLS and YYNGEE. This CDR3 is built from 13 residues. V lost 5 bases to trimming and J lost 5 bases; unmatched junction nucleotides: 2. Here the CDR3 reads CASSRLATGELFF. The CDR3, as DNA: TGTGCCAGCAGTCGACTAGCGACCGGGGAGCTGTTTTTT.

The sample holds a few counts of this clonotype. V and J are TRBV10-3 and TRBJ2-5, with D unclear. V was trimmed by 2 bases and J by 7 bases, leaving 8 bases between them. Germline V gene lookup returns CDR1 ENHRY and CDR2 SYGVKD. The CDR3 consists of 12 residues. The CDR3, as DNA: TGTGCCATCAGTGAGACGGAAGGGACCCAGTACTTC. It encodes CAISETEGTQYF.

V usage is TRBV29-1 and J usage is TRBJ2-5; 10 bases agree with TRBD1. V dropped 1 base and J dropped 2; count of bases not matched to a gene: 4. The CDR3 loop spans 15 amino acids. Germline values: CDR1 SQVTM, CDR2 ANQGSEA. The CDR3 here is CSVEGTGGGQETQYF. The CDR3 DNA sequence: TGCAGCGTTGAAGGGACAGGGGGAGGGCAAGAGACCCAGTACTTC.

The V and J genes are TRBV25-1 and TRBJ2-5; 9 positions match TRBD1. The CDR3 consists of 15 residues. Germline V gene data show CDR1 as MGHDK and CDR2 as SYGVNS. With 3 bases clipped from V and 2 bases from J, the junction kept 4 bases outside the gene matches. The CDR3 bases are TGTGCCAGCAGTGACCCCGGACAGGGGCAAGAGACCCAGTACTTC. Its protein product is CASSDPGQGQETQYF.

The genes are TRBV14 and TRBJ1-2; 9 bases are a match to TRBD1. CDR3 length equals 14 residues. The germline CDR1 and CDR2 sequences are SGHDN and FVKESK. J lost 10 bases, V lost 3 bases, and 9 bases had no gene match. CDR3 residues: CASSQVAGTGLYTF. CDR3 sequence (DNA): TGTGCCAGCAGCCAGGTCGCGGGGACAGGGCTCTACACCTTC.